Following are 28 T cell receptor beta chains from one sample sequenced in a study of T cell changes during pregnancy in multiple sclerosis. Assay used: immunoSEQ multiplex PCR; TCRdb lists only in-frame clones, some missing. The sample lists about 110,000 clones; about nine tenths were seen once. The sample consisted of peripheral blood, taken after pregnancy. These TCRs come from a female donor with multiple sclerosis, enrolled in a pregnancy study.

The DNA for the CDR3 is TGTGCCAGCAGCTGGACAGGAGTGAACACTGAAGCTTTCTTT. Encoded protein: CASSWTGVNTEAFF. The chain has TRBV5-6 and TRBJ1-1; 7 bases map to TRBD1. Trimming cost V 3 bases and J 0 bases; bases outside gene matches: 2. Germline V gene data show CDR1 as SGHDT and CDR2 as YYEEEE. The CDR3 is made up of 14 amino acids.

The chain's CDR3 is CASSRDSSAGTQYF. The CDR3 DNA reads TGTGCCAGTTCCCGGGACTCCTCCGCGGGGACCCAGTACTTC. The rearrangement joins TRBV6-5 to TRBJ2-5, with D possibly being TRBD2 (6 bases). The CDR3 is 14 amino acids. V was clipped by 9 bases and J by 7 bases, with 21 bases between them. Germline V gives CDR1 MNHEY, CDR2 SVGAGI.

This clone was found once. This chain uses TRBV6-1 with TRBJ1-4, with 7 bases aligning to TRBD1. Losses at the gene ends were 5 bases for V and 3 bases for J; bases not matched to a gene: 6. The CDR3 consists of 15 residues. Germline loops: CDR1 MNHNS, CDR2 SASEGT. The CDR3 protein is CASSHTGAANEKLFF. In nucleotides, the CDR3 is TGTGCCAGCAGTCACACAGGGGCAGCTAATGAAAAACTGTTTTTT.

The V and J genes are TRBV9 and TRBJ2-3; TRBD2 might be the D (5 bases). This CDR3 has 16 amino acids. V lost 0 bases and J lost 4, with 15 bases in between. From germline, CDR1 is SGDLS and CDR2 YYNGEE. The CDR3 region has the DNA TGTGCCAGCAGCGTAGAGTCCCCAGGAGGTTCAGATACGCAGTATTTT. Its protein product is CASSVESPGGSDTQYF.

This sequence joins TRBV25-1 and TRBJ1-1; TRBD1 agrees at 7 bases. Trimming at V came to 7 bases and at J to 4 bases, leaving 9 bases not matched to a gene. This CDR3 has 14 residues. From germline, CDR1 is MGHDK and CDR2 SYGVNS. The DNA for the CDR3 is TGTGCCAGCACCCAGACAGGGTACGGCACTGAAGCTTTCTTT. This sequence encodes CASTQTGYGTEAFF.

The chain is built from TRBV5-4 and TRBJ2-1; a possible D gene is TRBD1 (6 bases). The CDR3 spans 13 residues. V was trimmed by 3 bases and J by 3 bases, leaving 7 bases between them. Germline V gene data show CDR1 as SGHNT and CDR2 as YYREEE (reference sequence). The CDR3 DNA is TGTGCCAGCAGCTGGGACAACTACAATGAGCAGTTCTTC. The encoded protein is CASSWDNYNEQFF.

The V and J genes are TRBV18 and TRBJ2-3; D is unclear. CDR3 length: 14 amino acids. Germline V gene lookup returns CDR1 KGHSH and CDR2 LQKENI. V lost 2 bases to trimming and J lost 1 base, with 7 bases between them. The CDR3 reads CASSPNSRTDTQYF. The CDR3 nucleotides read TGTGCCAGCTCACCAAACAGCCGCACAGATACGCAGTATTTT. Full variable domain (outside the CDR3, taken from reference TRBV18 and TRBJ2-3): NAGVMQNPRHLVRRRGQEARLRCSPMKGHSHVYWYRQLPEEGLKFMVYLQKENIIDESGMPKERFSAEFPKEGPSILRIQQVVRGDSAAYFCASSPNSRTDTQYFGPGTRLTVL.

Here the CDR3 reads CAISQGQANTEAFF. CDR3 coding DNA: TGTGCCATCAGCCAGGGACAGGCGAACACTGAAGCTTTCTTT. This chain joins TRBV10-3 and TRBJ1-1, with 8 bases matching TRBD1. The CDR3 consists of 14 residues. Germline lookup yields CDR1 ENHRY and CDR2 SYGVKD. V lost 6 bases and J lost 1; bases outside the gene matches: 4.

This rearrangement joins TRBV5-4 to TRBJ1-1; D is possibly TRBD1 (6 bases). V dropped 0 bases and J dropped 1 base, with 10 bases sitting between them. Germline V CDR1 and CDR2: SGHNT, YYREEE (reference sequence). This CDR3 is 15 amino acids long. The CDR3 here is CASSLAVGANTEAFF. In DNA form, the CDR3 reads TGTGCCAGCAGCTTGGCTGTGGGGGCGAACACTGAAGCTTTCTTT.

CDR3 loop: CAWGSRGLGPLGYTF. DNA for the CDR3: TGTGCCTGGGGCTCGCGGGGGTTGGGACCACTCGGCTACACCTTC. The V gene is TRBV30, the J gene TRBJ1-2; tentatively, D is TRBD1 (5 bases). There are 15 residues in the CDR3. Deletions cut 5 bases from V and 8 bases from J, with 24 bases between. Germline CDR1 reads GTSNPN; CDR2 reads SVGIG (reference sequence).

The genes are TRBV6-4 and TRBJ2-5, with D uncertain. The CDR3 length is 13 residues. Germline V CDR1 and CDR2: MRHNA, SNTAGT. V was shortened by 4 bases and J by 2 bases, with 8 bases between the two germline ends. CDR3: CASSVCYQETQYF. The CDR3 DNA follows: TGTGCCAGCAGTGTCTGTTATCAAGAGACCCAGTACTTC.

V usage is TRBV28 and J usage is TRBJ2-7; 8 bases line up with TRBD1. The CDR3 loop spans 12 amino acids. Germline V gene data show CDR1 as MDHEN and CDR2 as SYDVKM. The CDR3 loop reads CATQGDGSEQYF. The DNA of the CDR3 is TGTGCGACACAGGGGGACGGGTCCGAGCAGTACTTC.

The V gene is TRBV5-1, the J gene TRBJ2-3; 12 nucleotides match TRBD1. J was trimmed by 4 bases and V by 1 base; bases with no gene match: 10. Per germline, CDR1 SGHRS and CDR2 YFSETQ. The CDR3 is 18 amino acids. CDR3 in amino acids: CASSLSPVGQGAADTQYF. The CDR3 region has the DNA TGCGCCAGCAGCTTGTCCCCGGTGGGACAGGGGGCGGCAGATACGCAGTATTTT.

V is TRBV5-8 and J is TRBJ2-3, with TRBD1 matching 9 bases. Germline CDR1 SGHTS, CDR2 YDEGEE. The CDR3 is 17 amino acids. The V gene end was trimmed by 4 bases and the J gene end by 4 bases; junction bases not matched to a gene: 13. CDR3 sequence (DNA): TGTGCCAGCAGCCTGGTCGGCCCGGGACAGGGTGCAGATACGCAGTATTTT. Its protein is CASSLVGPGQGADTQYF. Full variable domain (rest looked up from reference TRBV5-8 and TRBJ2-3): EAGVTQSPTHLIKTRGQQATLRCSPISGHTSVYWYQQALGLGLQFLLWYDEGEERNRGNFPPRFSGRQFPNYSSELNVNALELEDSALYLCASSLVGPGQGADTQYFGPGTRLTVL.

This sequence joins TRBV28 and TRBJ2-7, with TRBD2 matching 8 bases. Trimming at V came to 6 bases and at J to 7 bases, leaving 14 bases not matched to a gene. This CDR3 comprises 15 residues. Germline lookup yields CDR1 MDHEN and CDR2 SYDVKM. In DNA form, the CDR3 reads TGTGCCAGCAGCCGTAGCGGGAAGGCTCGTAGAGAGCAGTACTTC. Translation: CASSRSGKARREQYF.

The chain links TRBV7-2 to TRBJ2-1; 11 nucleotides match TRBD1. Germline values: CDR1 SGHTA, CDR2 FQGNSA. J gave up 9 bases and V 4 bases, and 8 bases lay outside the gene matches. The CDR3 length is 15 residues. The CDR3 reads CASSSRDRGSSEQFF. The CDR3 DNA sequence: TGTGCCAGCAGCTCCCGGGACAGGGGGTCCAGTGAGCAGTTCTTC.

V is TRBV5-1 and J is TRBJ2-1, with 8 bases identical to TRBD2. Germline V gene data show CDR1 as SGHRS and CDR2 as YFSETQ. The CDR3 is made up of 15 amino acids. V shed 4 bases and J 0 bases; nucleotides not matched to a gene: 3. In nucleotides, the CDR3 is TGCGCCAGCAGCCCCGCGGGGGGCTCCTACAATGAGCAGTTCTTC. Protein: CASSPAGGSYNEQFF.

This chain links TRBV28 with TRBJ1-5, with 7 bases matching TRBD1. The CDR3 sequence is 15 residues long. Germline V lookup: CDR1 MDHEN, CDR2 SYDVKM. V dropped 1 base and J dropped 2; count of bases not matched to a gene: 2. CDR3 nucleotide sequence: TGTGCCAGCAGTTTATATACAGGGGGCAATCAGCCCCAGCATTTT. It specifies CASSLYTGGNQPQHF.

The chain carries TRBV13 and TRBJ2-7; D possibly corresponds to TRBD2 (6 bases). The CDR3 loop spans 13 amino acids. V lost 3 bases to trimming and J lost 3 bases, with 9 bases between them. CDR1 is PRHDT and CDR2 is FYEKMQ in the germline V gene (reference sequence). CDR3 protein: CASSLGGRYEQYF. DNA for the CDR3: TGTGCCAGCAGCTTGGGGGGTCGCTACGAGCAGTACTTC.

This clone was detected only once. CDR3 sequence reads: CASSEGPEEGAYGANVLTF. The CDR3 bases are TGTGCCAGCAGTGAAGGGCCAGAGGAGGGGGCGTACGGGGCCAACGTCCTGACTTTC. This chain uses TRBV6-1 with TRBJ2-6; possibly TRBD1 for D (7 bases). Per germline, CDR1 MNHNS and CDR2 SASEGT. The CDR3 spans 19 residues. The V end lost 1 base, the J end lost 4 bases, and 20 bases lay between the germline ends.

This chain uses TRBV19 with TRBJ2-5, with D possibly matching TRBD1 (6 bases). Germline CDR1 and CDR2: LNHDA and SQIVND (reference sequence). The CDR3 spans 13 residues. Trimming took off 4 bases at V and 5 bases at J, with 11 bases between the two ends. DNA of the CDR3: TGTGCCAGTAGTACCAGGGGATGGGAGACCCAGTACTTC. Encoded protein: CASSTRGWETQYF.

The V gene is TRBV29-1, the J gene TRBJ2-7, with D perhaps TRBD2 (5 bases). The CDR3 covers 13 residues. Germline CDR1 SQVTM, CDR2 ANQGSEA. Deletions cut 4 bases from V and 4 bases from J, with 14 bases between. CDR3 DNA sequence: TGCAGCGTTGTACCCGGAGGTGGTTACGAGCAGTACTTC. It yields the protein CSVVPGGGYEQYF.

The CDR3 DNA sequence: TGTGCCAGTAGTATTAGTGGGACTGACTATGGCTACACCTTC. This encodes CASSISGTDYGYTF. V gene TRBV19 combines with J gene TRBJ1-2; D might be TRBD1 (5 bases). V was pared by 3 bases and J by 3 bases, with 11 bases between. This CDR3 comprises 14 residues. From germline, CDR1 is LNHDA and CDR2 SQIVND (reference sequence).

This clone was observed a handful of times. V is TRBV9 and J is TRBJ1-2; possible D gene TRBD1, 5 bases. This CDR3 is built from 13 residues. V was shortened by 0 bases and J by 4 bases, with 7 bases between the two germline ends. Germline CDR1 SGDLS, CDR2 YYNGEE. The CDR3 coding sequence is TGTGCCAGCAGCGTAGATACAGGCTATGGCTACACCTTC. This gives the protein CASSVDTGYGYTF.

The chain has TRBV5-1 and TRBJ2-5; D not certain. This CDR3 region has 12 residues. With 7 bases removed from V and 1 base from J, the gap between germline ends came to 8 bases. Germline loops: CDR1 SGHRS, CDR2 YFSETQ. CDR3 in DNA: TGCGCCAGCTTTACGAGCCAAGAGACCCAGTACTTC. Translated: CASFTSQETQYF.

This chain links TRBV5-4 with TRBJ2-5; D is perhaps TRBD2 (6 bases). The germline gives CDR1 SGHNT, CDR2 YYREEE (reference sequence). V was trimmed by 0 bases and J by 4 bases, leaving 10 bases between them. The CDR3 spans 14 residues. CDR3 loop: CASSLEASAETQYF. CDR3 DNA sequence: TGTGCCAGCAGCTTGGAGGCTAGCGCAGAGACCCAGTACTTC.

This sequence joins TRBV13 and TRBJ2-1, with 15 bases identical to TRBD2. Germline CDR1 PRHDT, CDR2 FYEKMQ (reference sequence). The CDR3 totals 20 residues. Trimming took 4 bases from V and 8 from J; bases not matched to a gene: 18. This chain's CDR3 is CASSSGTRTSGRALGDEQFF. For the CDR3, the DNA is TGTGCCAGCAGCTCCGGAACAAGGACTAGCGGGAGGGCATTGGGGGATGAGCAGTTCTTC.

CDR3 amino acids: CASTPTVLGNQPQHF. DNA of the CDR3: TGTGCCAGCACCCCAACAGTACTCGGCAATCAGCCCCAGCATTTT. The chain recombines TRBV6-1 with TRBJ1-5; D gene uncertain. Germline CDR1 MNHNS, CDR2 SASEGT. The length of the CDR3 is 15 residues. V shed 7 bases and J shed 2 bases, with 15 bases lying between them.